The T cell receptor beta chain described here comes from a study of regulatory T cells in long-lasting Graves disease. General study points: Persistent Graves' cases showed lower TCR diversity than newly diagnosed cases.

The time point here: newly diagnosed GD, antithyroid drugs for less than 3 months. PBMCs provided the RNA from which the TCR library was made. Diagnosis followed American Thyroid Association guidelines for Graves' disease. V was shortened by 3 bases and J by 10 bases, with 7 bases between the two germline ends. The CDR3 runs 11 residues. Germline assignment: CDR1 MDHEN and CDR2 SYDVKM. A note on this clonotype: Antigen: not known.

Through Arm-PCR of CDR3 regions and iRepertoire HTBI primers, TCR beta libraries were built. TCRdb re-called the multiplex PCR reads through MiXCR, storing one row per CDR3 protein. The sample holds some 460,000 distinct CDR3 sequences, 15% to 20% seen once. The same specimen was also included in a second study, on T cells in Graves' hyperthyroidism and ophthalmopathy. Per that study: Diagnosis rested on symptoms, serum thyroxine and TRAb, thyroid ultrasound, and orbital computed tomography. In blood, most of the thyroid clonotypes expanded above 0.001 were also present.

This material consisted of peripheral blood mononuclear cells (PBMCs), taken at new diagnosis, from a patient treated with antithyroid drugs. The receptor comes from a man aged 40-49 years with Graves disease. The V and J genes are TRBV28 and TRBJ1-5; D gene unclear. CDR3 in DNA: TGTGCCAGCAGTTTGGCAGAACCCCAGCATTTT. This sequence encodes CASSLAEPQHF.